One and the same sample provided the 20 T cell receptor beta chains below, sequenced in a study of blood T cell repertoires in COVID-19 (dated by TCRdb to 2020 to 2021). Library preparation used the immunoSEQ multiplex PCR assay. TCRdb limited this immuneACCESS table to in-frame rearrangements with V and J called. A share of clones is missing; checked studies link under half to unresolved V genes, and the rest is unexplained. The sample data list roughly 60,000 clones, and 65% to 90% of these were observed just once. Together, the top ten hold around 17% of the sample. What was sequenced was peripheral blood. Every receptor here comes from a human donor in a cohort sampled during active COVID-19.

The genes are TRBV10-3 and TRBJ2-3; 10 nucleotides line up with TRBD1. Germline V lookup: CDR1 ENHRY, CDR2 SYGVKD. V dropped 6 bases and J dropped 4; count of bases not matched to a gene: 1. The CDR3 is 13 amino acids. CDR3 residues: CAIRTGGADTQYF. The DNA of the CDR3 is TGTGCCATCAGGACAGGGGGCGCAGATACGCAGTATTTT.

The CDR3 DNA follows: TGTGCCAGCAGTTACGCAGGCACCATCTCCTACGAGCAGTACTTC. It encodes CASSYAGTISYEQYF. This chain uses TRBV6-2 or TRBV6-3 with TRBJ2-7; D unresolved. The CDR3 totals 15 residues. The germline V gene has CDR1 MNHEY and CDR2 SVGEGT. Trimming took off 2 bases at V and 0 bases at J, with 11 bases between the two ends.

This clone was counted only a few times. The CDR3 nucleotides read TGTGCCAGCAGCCCGGCGGGCGGGACTGAAGCTTTCTTT. Its translation is CASSPAGGTEAFF. This rearrangement joins TRBV7-9 to TRBJ1-1; no reliable D call. The CDR3 has 13 amino acids. V dropped 5 bases and J dropped 5 bases, with 12 bases sitting between them. CDR1 is SEHNR and CDR2 is FQNEAQ in the germline V gene (reference sequence). The complete variable domain, with remaining parts taken from reference TRBV7-9 and TRBJ1-1, reads DTGVSQNPRHKITKRGQNVTFRCDPISEHNRLYWYRQTLGQGPEFLTYFQNEAQLEKSRLLSDRFSAERPKGSFSTLEIQRTEQGDSAMYLCASSPAGGTEAFFGQGTRLTVV.

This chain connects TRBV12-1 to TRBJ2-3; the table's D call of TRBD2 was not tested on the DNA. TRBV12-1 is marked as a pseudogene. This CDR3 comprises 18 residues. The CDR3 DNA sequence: TGTGCCAGCAGCTTCAAATGGCGGCTAGCGGGGGGCACAGATACGCAGTATTTT. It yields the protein CASSFKWRLAGGTDTQYF.

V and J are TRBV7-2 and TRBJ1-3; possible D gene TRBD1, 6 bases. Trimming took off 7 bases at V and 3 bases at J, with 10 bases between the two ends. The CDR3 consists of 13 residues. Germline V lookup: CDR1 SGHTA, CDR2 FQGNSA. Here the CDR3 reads CASNTGIGNTIYF. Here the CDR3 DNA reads TGTGCCAGCAACACAGGGATTGGAAACACCATATATTTT.

The CDR3 nucleotides read TGTGCCATCAGTACCCAGACTAACAATGAGCAGTTCTTC. As protein: CAISTQTNNEQFF. The V and J genes are TRBV10-3 and TRBJ2-1, with a possible D match to TRBD2 (5 bases). CDR1 ENHRY and CDR2 SYGVKD come from the germline V gene. The V end was cut by 5 bases, the J end by 5 bases, with 10 bases between. The CDR3 covers 13 residues.

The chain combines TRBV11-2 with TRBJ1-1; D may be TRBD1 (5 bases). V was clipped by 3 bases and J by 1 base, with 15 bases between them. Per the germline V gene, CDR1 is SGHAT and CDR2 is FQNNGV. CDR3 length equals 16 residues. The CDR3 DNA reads TGTGCCAGCAGCTTCAGTCTTGGGGCCTCGAACACTGAAGCTTTCTTT. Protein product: CASSFSLGASNTEAFF.

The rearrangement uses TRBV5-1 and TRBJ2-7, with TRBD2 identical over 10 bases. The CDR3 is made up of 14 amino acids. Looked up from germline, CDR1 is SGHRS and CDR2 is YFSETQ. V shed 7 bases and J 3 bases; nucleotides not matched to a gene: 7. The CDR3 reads CASRTSGTFYEQYF. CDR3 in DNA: TGCGCCAGCCGCACTAGCGGGACCTTCTACGAGCAGTACTTC.

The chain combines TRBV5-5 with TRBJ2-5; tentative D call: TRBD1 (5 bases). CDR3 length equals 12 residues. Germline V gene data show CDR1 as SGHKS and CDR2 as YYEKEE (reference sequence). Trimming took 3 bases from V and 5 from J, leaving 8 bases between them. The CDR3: CASSWQGETQYF. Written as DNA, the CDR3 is TGTGCCAGCAGCTGGCAGGGTGAGACCCAGTACTTC.

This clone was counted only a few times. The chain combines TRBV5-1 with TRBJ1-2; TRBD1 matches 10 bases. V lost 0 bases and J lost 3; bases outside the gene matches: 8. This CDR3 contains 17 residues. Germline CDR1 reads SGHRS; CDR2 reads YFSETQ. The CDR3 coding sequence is TGCGCCAGCAGCTTGGCTTCCGGGACAGGGGATTACTATGGCTACACCTTC. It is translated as CASSLASGTGDYYGYTF. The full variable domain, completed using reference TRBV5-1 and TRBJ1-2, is KAGVTQTPRYLIKTRGQQVTLSCSPISGHRSVSWYQQTPGQGLQFLFEYFSETQRNKGNFPGRFSGRQFSNSRSEMNVSTLELGDSALYLCASSLASGTGDYYGYTFGSGTRLTVV.

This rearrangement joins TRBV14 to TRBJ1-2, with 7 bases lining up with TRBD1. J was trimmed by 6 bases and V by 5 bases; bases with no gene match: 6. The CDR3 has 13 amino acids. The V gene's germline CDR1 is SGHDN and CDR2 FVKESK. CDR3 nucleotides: TGTGCCAGCAGCTCTAGGACAGGTGATGGCTACACCTTC. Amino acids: CASSSRTGDGYTF. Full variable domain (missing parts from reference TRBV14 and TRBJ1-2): EAGVTQFPSHSVIEKGQTVTLRCDPISGHDNLYWYRRVMGKEIKFLLHFVKESKQDESGMPNNRFLAERTGGTYSTLKVQPAELEDSGVYFCASSSRTGDGYTFGSGTRLTVV.

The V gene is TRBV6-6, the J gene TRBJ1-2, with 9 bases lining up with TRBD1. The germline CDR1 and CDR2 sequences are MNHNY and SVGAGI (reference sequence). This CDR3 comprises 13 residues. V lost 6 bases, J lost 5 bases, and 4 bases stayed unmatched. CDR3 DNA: TGTGCCAGCAGCAGGACAGGGGAATATGGCTACACCTTC. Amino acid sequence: CASSRTGEYGYTF.

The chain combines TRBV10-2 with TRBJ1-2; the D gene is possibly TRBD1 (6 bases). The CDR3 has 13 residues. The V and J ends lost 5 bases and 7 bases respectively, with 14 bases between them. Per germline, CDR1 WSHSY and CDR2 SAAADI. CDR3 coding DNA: TGCGCCAGCAGTCCCCGGGGGGCGTTTGGCTACACCTTC. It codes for CASSPRGAFGYTF.

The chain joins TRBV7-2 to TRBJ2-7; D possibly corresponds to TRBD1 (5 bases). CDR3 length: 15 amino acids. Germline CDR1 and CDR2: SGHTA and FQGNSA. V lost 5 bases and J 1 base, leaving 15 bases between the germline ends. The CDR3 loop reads CASSKRGLESYEQYF. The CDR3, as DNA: TGTGCCAGCAGCAAAAGGGGCCTGGAGTCCTACGAGCAGTACTTC. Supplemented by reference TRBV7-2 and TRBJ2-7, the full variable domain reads GAGVSQSPSNKVTEKGKDVELRCDPISGHTALYWYRQSLGQGLEFLIYFQGNSAPDKSGLPSDRFSAERTGGSVSTLTIQRTQQEDSAVYLCASSKRGLESYEQYFGPGTRLTVT.

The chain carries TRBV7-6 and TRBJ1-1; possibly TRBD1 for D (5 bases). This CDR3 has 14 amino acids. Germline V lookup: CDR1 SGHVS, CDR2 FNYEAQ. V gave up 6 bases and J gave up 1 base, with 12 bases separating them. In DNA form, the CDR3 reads TGTGCCAGCAGGAAACGGCAGGGGAACACTGAAGCTTTCTTT. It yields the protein CASRKRQGNTEAFF.

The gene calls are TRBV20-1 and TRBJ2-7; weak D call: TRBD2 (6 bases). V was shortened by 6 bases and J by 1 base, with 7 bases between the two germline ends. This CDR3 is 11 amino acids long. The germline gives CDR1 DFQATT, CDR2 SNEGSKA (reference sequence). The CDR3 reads CSAGGSYEQYF. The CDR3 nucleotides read TGCAGTGCCGGAGGGTCCTACGAGCAGTACTTC.

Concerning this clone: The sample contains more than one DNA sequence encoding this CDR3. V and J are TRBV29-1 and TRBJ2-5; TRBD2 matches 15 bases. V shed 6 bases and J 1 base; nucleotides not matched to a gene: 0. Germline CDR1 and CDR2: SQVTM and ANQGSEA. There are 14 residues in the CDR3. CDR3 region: CSVGLAGGQETQYF. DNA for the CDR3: TGCAGCGTGGGACTAGCGGGGGGCCAAGAGACCCAGTACTTC.

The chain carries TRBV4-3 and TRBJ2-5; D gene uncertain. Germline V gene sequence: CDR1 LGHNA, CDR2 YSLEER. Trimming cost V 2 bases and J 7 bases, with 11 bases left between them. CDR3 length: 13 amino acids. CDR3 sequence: CASSQTSVGTQYF. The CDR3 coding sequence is TGCGCCAGCAGCCAAACGTCCGTCGGGACCCAGTACTTC.

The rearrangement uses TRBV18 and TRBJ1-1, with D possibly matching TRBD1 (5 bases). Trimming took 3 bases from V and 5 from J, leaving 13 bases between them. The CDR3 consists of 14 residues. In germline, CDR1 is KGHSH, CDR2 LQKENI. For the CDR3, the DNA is TGTGCCAGCTCACCTACCCGGGAGGGGACTGAAGCTTTCTTT. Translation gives CASSPTREGTEAFF.

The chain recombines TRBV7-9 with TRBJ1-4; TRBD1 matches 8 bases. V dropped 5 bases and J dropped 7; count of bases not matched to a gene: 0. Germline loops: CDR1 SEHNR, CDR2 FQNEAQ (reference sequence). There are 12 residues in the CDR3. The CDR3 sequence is CASSDRGEKLFF. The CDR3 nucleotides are TGTGCCAGCAGCGACAGGGGTGAAAAACTGTTTTTT.